This T cell receptor (beta chain) was retrieved from a study of T-cell memory formation after mild COVID-19. Study-level points and caveats: Whereas later expanders leaned CD4+, clones contracting day 15 to 85 showed a balanced CD4/CD8 makeup.

Details on this clonotype: Its target is unknown.

One entry per CDR3 protein, called by TCRdb with MiXCR from the 5' RACE reads. The sample includes under 300,000 distinct CDR3 sequences, over 9% of them seen just once. J gave up 4 bases and V 5 bases, and 6 bases lay outside the gene matches. Per the germline V gene, CDR1 is MNHEY and CDR2 is SMNVEV (reference sequence). The CDR3 contains 15 residues. This sequence was found in a man in his late teens or twenties who had mild COVID-19 (a few samples of this study predate the infection). Cell type and time point are not known. The sample taken for sequencing was PBMCs or a T cell subset sorted from them (not recorded which). The gene calls are TRBV27 and TRBJ2-3, with 10 positions matching TRBD1. CDR3 sequence: CASSAPGQGSDTQYF. DNA for the CDR3: TGTGCCAGCAGTGCGCCGGGACAGGGGTCAGATACGCAGTATTTT.